Listed below are T cell receptor beta chains from one sample, sequenced in a study of blood T cell repertoires in COVID-19. Profiling relied on immunoSEQ multiplex PCR, and the TCRdb table lists in-frame clones only, not all of them. This table has around 250,000 clones, roughly 89% appearing once. The sequenced sample was peripheral blood. The receptors were gathered from a man aged 30 to 39 who had recovered from COVID-19. The CDR3 runs from the conserved cysteine through the conserved F or W. Each record gives: J gene, clone size, V gene, D gene, CDR3 protein, CDR3 DNA. The D gene is left open where the match is weak. Some rows have no size entry. The others give once, few or many, or a class for an expanded clone.

j_gene: TRBJ2-3; abundance: .; v_gene: TRBV4-3; d_gene: .; CDR3aa: CASSQEGSTGNKYTDTQYF; CDR3nt: TGCGCCAGCAGCCAAGAAGGAAGCACGGGAAACAAATACACAGATACGCAGTATTTT
j_gene: TRBJ1-3; abundance: .; v_gene: TRBV29-1; d_gene: .; CDR3aa: CSVVEPLGNTIYF; CDR3nt: TGCAGCGTTGTCGAGCCTCTTGGAAACACCATATATTTT
j_gene: TRBJ1-1; abundance: .; v_gene: TRBV6-4; d_gene: TRBD1; CDR3aa: CASSDPNTGGGFGSFF; CDR3nt: TGTGCCAGCAGTGATCCGAATACAGGGGGCGGCTTTGGGAGCTTCTTT
j_gene: TRBJ2-3; abundance: .; v_gene: TRBV5-1; d_gene: TRBD1; CDR3aa: CASSLETGVGDTQYF; CDR3nt: TGCGCCAGCAGCTTGGAGACAGGGGTGGGGGATACGCAGTATTTT
j_gene: TRBJ1-6; abundance: many; v_gene: TRBV5-1; d_gene: .; CDR3aa: CASSSINSPLHF; CDR3nt: TGCGCCAGCAGCTCCATTAATTCACCCCTCCACTTT
j_gene: TRBJ2-7; abundance: .; v_gene: TRBV11-3; d_gene: TRBD1; CDR3aa: CASSPGQLSYEQYF; CDR3nt: TGTGCCAGCAGCCCGGGACAGCTTTCCTACGAGCAGTACTTC
j_gene: TRBJ2-4; abundance: .; v_gene: TRBV5-1; d_gene: TRBD2; CDR3aa: CASSRRTSGKNIQYF; CDR3nt: TGCGCCAGCAGCAGACGGACTAGCGGTAAAAACATTCAGTACTTC
j_gene: TRBJ1-5; abundance: .; v_gene: TRBV7-2; d_gene: .; CDR3aa: CASSSRRWGGRDQPQHF; CDR3nt: TGTGCCAGCAGCTCGCGTAGGTGGGGGGGCAGGGATCAGCCCCAGCATTTT
j_gene: TRBJ1-4; abundance: .; v_gene: TRBV15; d_gene: .; CDR3aa: CATSRSSGTYRGTNEKLFF; CDR3nt: TGTGCCACCAGCAGATCCTCCGGGACATACCGGGGAACTAATGAAAAACTGTTTTTT
j_gene: TRBJ2-7; abundance: .; v_gene: TRBV3-1/TRBV3-2; d_gene: .; CDR3aa: CASSQDWTALEQYF; CDR3nt: TGTGCCAGCAGCCAAGATTGGACAGCCCTAGAGCAGTACTTC
j_gene: TRBJ2-1; abundance: .; v_gene: TRBV3-1/TRBV3-2; d_gene: .; CDR3aa: CASSQGGRDVDEQFF; CDR3nt: TGTGCCAGCAGCCAAGGAGGCAGGGATGTAGATGAGCAGTTCTTC
j_gene: TRBJ1-1; abundance: .; v_gene: TRBV15; d_gene: .; CDR3aa: CATSRDQQEKAFF; CDR3nt: TGTGCCACCAGCAGAGATCAACAGGAAAAAGCTTTCTTT
j_gene: TRBJ1-2; abundance: .; v_gene: TRBV5-1; d_gene: TRBD1; CDR3aa: CASSLAGQGNYGYTF; CDR3nt: TGCGCCAGCAGCTTGGCGGGACAGGGGAACTATGGCTACACCTTC
j_gene: TRBJ1-3; abundance: .; v_gene: TRBV19; d_gene: .; CDR3aa: CASNFEDSSGNTIYF; CDR3nt: TGTGCCAGTAACTTCGAGGATAGCTCTGGAAACACCATATATTTT
j_gene: TRBJ1-1; abundance: .; v_gene: TRBV18; d_gene: TRBD1; CDR3aa: CASSRGQGIGYTEAFF; CDR3nt: TGTGCCAGCTCACGCGGACAGGGGATTGGGTACACTGAAGCTTTCTTT
j_gene: TRBJ2-3; abundance: .; v_gene: TRBV4-2; d_gene: TRBD2; CDR3aa: CASSQGNSGRTDTQYF; CDR3nt: TGTGCCAGCAGCCAAGGCAATAGCGGGCGAACAGATACGCAGTATTTT
j_gene: TRBJ1-6; abundance: .; v_gene: TRBV9; d_gene: .; CDR3aa: CASSVGQEYNSPLHF; CDR3nt: TGTGCCAGCAGCGTAGGACAGGAATATAATTCACCCCTCCACTTT
j_gene: TRBJ2-7; abundance: few; v_gene: TRBV19; d_gene: .; CDR3aa: CASSGSLGDEQYF; CDR3nt: TGTGCCAGTAGTGGATCCCTAGGGGACGAGCAGTACTTC
j_gene: TRBJ2-5; abundance: .; v_gene: TRBV7-2; d_gene: TRBD1; CDR3aa: CASSPGGTGRRETQYF; CDR3nt: TGTGCCAGCAGTCCCGGTGGGACAGGGAGAAGGGAGACCCAGTACTTC
j_gene: TRBJ1-2; abundance: .; v_gene: TRBV19; d_gene: .; CDR3aa: CATRQALAPYGYTF; CDR3nt: TGTGCCACCAGACAGGCCCTCGCGCCGTATGGCTACACCTTC
j_gene: TRBJ2-2; abundance: .; v_gene: TRBV10-3; d_gene: TRBD1; CDR3aa: CAISSQGGAGELFF; CDR3nt: TGTGCCATCAGCTCACAGGGGGGAGCCGGGGAGCTGTTTTTT
j_gene: TRBJ1-1; abundance: .; v_gene: TRBV5-4; d_gene: .; CDR3aa: CASSSQDTEAFF; CDR3nt: TGTGCCAGCAGCTCCCAGGACACTGAAGCTTTCTTT
j_gene: TRBJ2-2; abundance: .; v_gene: TRBV5-1; d_gene: .; CDR3aa: CASSLGEMQTGELFF; CDR3nt: TGCGCCAGCAGCTTGGGGGAGATGCAAACCGGGGAGCTGTTTTTT
j_gene: TRBJ2-4; abundance: .; v_gene: TRBV12-5; d_gene: .; CDR3aa: CSTTQGVLGNIQYF; CDR3nt: TGTTCTACGACACAGGGAGTGTTGGGAAACATTCAGTACTTC